This TCR beta chain was retrieved from a study of CD8 T cells in ankylosing spondylitis. Findings and limits, study-wide: Disease-linked clones reportedly showed significant enrichment in matched ankylosing spondylitis synovial fluid. Blood of patients with ankylosing spondylitis appeared to be characterized by a TCR beta motif of several highly homologous variants. Clones linked with disease were CD8+ and fairly uncommon in the peripheral blood.

This clonotype was counted many times. Antigen unknown. The CDR3 loop spans 13 amino acids. Trimming took off 6 bases at V and 3 bases at J, with 15 bases between the two ends. CDR1 SQVTM and CDR2 ANQGSEA come from the germline V gene. A quantitative 5'-RACE method, one with molecular barcodes, was used to make TCR beta libraries. Each CDR3 protein is one row after TCRdb ran MiXCR on the 5' RACE reads. The repertoire holds approximately 150,000 distinct CDR3 sequences, with more than 15% as singletons. The chain joins TRBV29-1 to TRBJ2-7; TRBD1 might be the D (6 bases). Sequencing input: blood, either unsorted or a sorted T cell fraction (not recorded which). The source is a male donor with ankylosing spondylitis. The CDR3 loop is CSVGDTGSYEQYF. CDR3 coding DNA: TGCAGCGTGGGGGATACAGGGAGCTACGAGCAGTACTTC.